The clone carrying this T cell receptor (beta chain) was recorded many times. Antigen specificity is unknown. The data were taken from a study of prognosis after radiotherapy for stage I lung cancer. Genomic DNA yielded TCR beta CDR3, amplified by two-round multiplex PCR. Initially, in first-round PCR, primers specific to each TRBV and TRBJ gene were used. Each CDR3 protein gets one entry after TCRdb re-called the multiplex PCR reads with MiXCR. Found here are around 60,000 distinct CDR3 sequences, about a quarter of them singletons; the top ten hold 6.5% to 8.5%. The study's findings and limits: The tumor specificity of expanded TCR clones remained undetermined. Differences in TRBV and TRBJ gene usage were reportedly observed between patients with and without metastases.

The CDR3 runs to 12 residues. Germline V CDR1 and CDR2: KGHDR, SFDVKD. Trimming took off 4 bases at V and 3 bases at J, with 5 bases between the two ends. The sample consisted of PBMCs, taken before or after stereotactic body radiation therapy (not recorded which). This clonotype was obtained from a donor over 45 with non-small cell lung cancer. V is TRBV24-1 and J is TRBJ1-2; no reliable D call. CDR3 nucleotide sequence: TGTGCCACCAGTGAAAGGGACTATGGCTACACCTTC. Translated, it gives CATSERDYGYTF.